This T cell receptor beta chain was profiled in a study of shared clonotypes between healthy human individuals. Method: immunoSEQ multiplex PCR; TCRdb's copy keeps in-frame clones and lacks some. This sample has about 2 million clones, with 95% found just once. V was clipped by 1 base and J by 7 bases, with 13 bases between them. CDR1 is GTSNPN and CDR2 is SVGIG in the germline V gene (reference sequence). CDR3 length: 13 residues. Partitioning of CD4+ cells yielded a CD45RA+ naive subset and a CD45RA-negative memory subset. Sequenced sample: naive CD4+ T cells sorted from blood. As for subset: CD45RA+ positively selected. This chain links TRBV30 with TRBJ1-2; D gene uncertain. This receptor was identified in a young man in good health. CDR3 in amino acids: CAWSATRTGGYTF. The CDR3 nucleotides are TGTGCCTGGAGTGCTACAAGGACGGGTGGCTACACCTTC.